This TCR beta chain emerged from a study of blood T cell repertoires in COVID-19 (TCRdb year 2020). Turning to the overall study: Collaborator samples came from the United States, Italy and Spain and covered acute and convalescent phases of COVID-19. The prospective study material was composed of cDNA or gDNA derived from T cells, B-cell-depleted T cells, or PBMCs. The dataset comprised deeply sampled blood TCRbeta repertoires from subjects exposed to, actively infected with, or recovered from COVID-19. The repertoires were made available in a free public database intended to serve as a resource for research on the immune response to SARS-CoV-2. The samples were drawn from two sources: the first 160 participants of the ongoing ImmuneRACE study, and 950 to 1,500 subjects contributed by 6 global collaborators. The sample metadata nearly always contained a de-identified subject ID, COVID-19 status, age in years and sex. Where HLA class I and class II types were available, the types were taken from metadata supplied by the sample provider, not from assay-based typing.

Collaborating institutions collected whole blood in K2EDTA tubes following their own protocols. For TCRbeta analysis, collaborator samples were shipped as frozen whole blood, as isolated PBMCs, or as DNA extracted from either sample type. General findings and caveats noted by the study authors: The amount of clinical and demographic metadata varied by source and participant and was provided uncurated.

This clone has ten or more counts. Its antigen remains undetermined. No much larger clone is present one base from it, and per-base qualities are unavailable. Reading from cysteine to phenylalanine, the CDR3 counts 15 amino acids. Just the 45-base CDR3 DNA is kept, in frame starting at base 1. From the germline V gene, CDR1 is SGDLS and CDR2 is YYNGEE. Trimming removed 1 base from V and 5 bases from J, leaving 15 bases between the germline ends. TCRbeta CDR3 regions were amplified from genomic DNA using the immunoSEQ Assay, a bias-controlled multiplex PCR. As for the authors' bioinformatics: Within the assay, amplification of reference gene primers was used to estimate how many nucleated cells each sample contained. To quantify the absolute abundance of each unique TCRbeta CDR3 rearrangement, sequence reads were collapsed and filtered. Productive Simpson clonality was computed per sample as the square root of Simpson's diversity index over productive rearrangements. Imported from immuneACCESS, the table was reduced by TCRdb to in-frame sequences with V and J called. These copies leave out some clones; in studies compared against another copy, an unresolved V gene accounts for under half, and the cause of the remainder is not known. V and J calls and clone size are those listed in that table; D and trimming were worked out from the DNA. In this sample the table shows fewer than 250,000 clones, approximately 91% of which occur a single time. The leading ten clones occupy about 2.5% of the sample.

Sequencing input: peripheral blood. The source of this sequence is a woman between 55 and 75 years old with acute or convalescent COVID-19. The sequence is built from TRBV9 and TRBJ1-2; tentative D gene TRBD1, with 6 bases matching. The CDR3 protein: CASSVSSGTKYGYTF. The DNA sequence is TGTGCCAGCAGCGTATCCAGCGGGACAAAGTATGGCTACACCTTC.